These 4 T cell receptor beta chains were all obtained from the same sample, sequenced in a study of OX40 agonist ivuxolimab in advanced cancers. Method: immunoSEQ multiplex PCR; TCRdb's copy keeps in-frame clones and lacks some. The sample consists of more than 75,000 clones, 80% to 90% of them appearing once. Material: CD4+ or CD8+ T cells sorted from blood, obtained in a trial of the OX40 agonist ivuxolimab. The origin of the receptors is an adult with an advanced solid tumor such as melanoma, head and neck, liver or kidney cancer.

V usage is TRBV2 and J usage is TRBJ2-5; TRBD1 matches 8 bases. The DNA end is more similar to TRBJ2-7, so the J call may be wrong. Germline values: CDR1 SNHLY, CDR2 FYNNEI. The CDR3 has 15 residues. The CDR3 DNA reads as TGTGCCAGCAGGGGGACAGGCCGCGGAGGCTACGAGCAGTACTTC. This encodes CASRGTGRGGYEQYF.

The rearrangement joins TRBV9 to TRBJ1-1; TRBD1 is a possible D gene (6 bases). Germline V gene lookup returns CDR1 SGDLS and CDR2 YYNGEE. V was shortened by 1 base and J by 1 base, with 8 bases between the two germline ends. The CDR3 sequence is 14 residues long. The CDR3 is CASSVRDTNTEAFF. CDR3 sequence (DNA): TGTGCCAGCAGCGTAAGGGACACGAACACTGAAGCTTTCTTT.

V gene TRBV5-6 combines with J gene TRBJ2-2; possibly TRBD2 for D (5 bases). The V gene's germline CDR1 is SGHDT and CDR2 YYEEEE. The V end lost 2 bases, the J end lost 4 bases, and 15 bases lay between the germline ends. The CDR3 length is 16 residues. CDR3 bases: TGTGCCAGCAGCTTCCGCTCCATCGCGGGCACCGGGGAGCTGTTTTTT. Protein product: CASSFRSIAGTGELFF. Variable domain in full (rest from reference TRBV5-6 and TRBJ2-2): DAGVTQSPTHLIKTRGQQVTLRCSPKSGHDTVSWYQQALGQGPQFIFQYYEEEERQRGNFPDRFSGHQFPNYSSELNVNALLLGDSALYLCASSFRSIAGTGELFFGEGSRLTVL.

V gene TRBV5-1 combines with J gene TRBJ2-7; TRBD2 agrees at 7 bases. V was pared by 0 bases and J by 2 bases, with 5 bases of the junction left unmatched. The germline CDR1 and CDR2 sequences are SGHRS and YFSETQ. This CDR3 spans 15 amino acids. DNA of the CDR3: TGCGCCAGCAGCTTGGCGCGCAGCGGGACCTACGAGCAGTACTTC. Translation gives CASSLARSGTYEQYF. The whole variable domain, remainder taken from reference TRBV5-1 and TRBJ2-7, is KAGVTQTPRYLIKTRGQQVTLSCSPISGHRSVSWYQQTPGQGLQFLFEYFSETQRNKGNFPGRFSGRQFSNSRSEMNVSTLELGDSALYLCASSLARSGTYEQYFGPGTRLTVT.